A selection of T cell receptor beta chains follows, all from one sample in a study of T-cell memory formation after mild COVID-19. MiXCR, run by TCRdb on the 5' RACE reads, gives a single entry per CDR3 protein. Here the sample spans around 150,000 distinct CDR3 sequences, around 10% being singletons. Sequencing input: PBMCs or a T cell subset sorted from them (not recorded which). The source is a man aged 18 to 35 who had mild COVID-19 (a few samples of this study predate the infection). Cell type and time point are not known. Both conserved end residues are part of each CDR3. Fields, in order: V gene, CDR3 length, J gene, clone size, CDR3 protein. Only part of the rows carry a size: once, few, many, or a class if the clone is expanded.

v_call: TRBV4-2
cdr3_length: 16
j_call: TRBJ1-5
clone_size: NA
cdr3_aa: CASSPEGQGLNQPQHF

v_call: TRBV5-1
cdr3_length: 14
j_call: TRBJ2-5
clone_size: NA
cdr3_aa: CASSLGSDEETQYF

v_call: TRBV7-3
cdr3_length: 14
j_call: TRBJ2-3
clone_size: NA
cdr3_aa: CASSLLAGSDTQYF

v_call: TRBV7-2
cdr3_length: 14
j_call: TRBJ2-1
clone_size: many
cdr3_aa: CASKRGGQDNEQFF

v_call: TRBV20-1
cdr3_length: 13
j_call: TRBJ1-6
clone_size: many
cdr3_aa: CSAAPTGYSPLHF

v_call: TRBV4-1
cdr3_length: 16
j_call: TRBJ1-4
clone_size: many
cdr3_aa: CASSQRRGQGEEKLFF

v_call: TRBV5-1
cdr3_length: 15
j_call: TRBJ2-7
clone_size: few
cdr3_aa: CASSTRPPQIYEQYF

v_call: TRBV7-6
cdr3_length: 18
j_call: TRBJ2-1
clone_size: NA
cdr3_aa: CASSDGQGLYRTIDEQFF

v_call: TRBV6-5
cdr3_length: 17
j_call: TRBJ2-3
clone_size: NA
cdr3_aa: CASSYSASGRRTDTQYF

v_call: TRBV6-2/TRBV6-3
cdr3_length: 16
j_call: TRBJ2-5
clone_size: few
cdr3_aa: CASSYRRGPPQETQYF

v_call: TRBV10-1
cdr3_length: 15
j_call: TRBJ2-7
clone_size: many
cdr3_aa: CASSETLAGVYEQYF

v_call: TRBV18
cdr3_length: 14
j_call: TRBJ1-1
clone_size: NA
cdr3_aa: CASSPAESYTEAFF

v_call: TRBV20-1
cdr3_length: 12
j_call: TRBJ1-2
clone_size: NA
cdr3_aa: CSASQGNHGYTF

v_call: TRBV6-5
cdr3_length: 12
j_call: TRBJ1-1
clone_size: NA
cdr3_aa: CASRAGSTEAFF

v_call: TRBV5-1
cdr3_length: 17
j_call: TRBJ2-1
clone_size: few
cdr3_aa: CASSKLSGEGGNNEQFF

v_call: TRBV7-8
cdr3_length: 14
j_call: TRBJ2-5
clone_size: NA
cdr3_aa: CASSLRGMSETQYF

v_call: TRBV7-8
cdr3_length: 15
j_call: TRBJ2-1
clone_size: NA
cdr3_aa: CASKDLAGGPSEQFF

v_call: TRBV6-1
cdr3_length: 14
j_call: TRBJ2-7
clone_size: NA
cdr3_aa: CASSEFRGAYEQYF

v_call: TRBV5-1
cdr3_length: 19
j_call: TRBJ2-1
clone_size: many
cdr3_aa: CASSWGSSGGAGGYNEQFF

v_call: TRBV7-8
cdr3_length: 13
j_call: TRBJ1-1
clone_size: many
cdr3_aa: CASSSGRRVMAFF

v_call: TRBV20-1
cdr3_length: 13
j_call: TRBJ1-2
clone_size: NA
cdr3_aa: CSATTGNSYGYTF

v_call: TRBV7-8
cdr3_length: 15
j_call: TRBJ2-1
clone_size: many
cdr3_aa: CASSLRGTTYNEQFF

v_call: TRBV4-3
cdr3_length: 14
j_call: TRBJ2-7
clone_size: NA
cdr3_aa: CASIPQGGSGEQYF

v_call: TRBV29-1
cdr3_length: 15
j_call: TRBJ1-3
clone_size: many
cdr3_aa: CSVTTGTGTGNTIYF

v_call: TRBV6-5
cdr3_length: 15
j_call: TRBJ1-5
clone_size: NA
cdr3_aa: CASSYSRGGDQPQHF

v_call: TRBV4-3
cdr3_length: 15
j_call: TRBJ2-3
clone_size: few
cdr3_aa: CASSQVGGVTDTQYF

v_call: TRBV12-3/TRBV12-4
cdr3_length: 16
j_call: TRBJ2-4
clone_size: few
cdr3_aa: CASSLTASGDKNIQYF

v_call: TRBV28
cdr3_length: 15
j_call: TRBJ2-1
clone_size: many
cdr3_aa: CASSLLAGGNNEQFF

v_call: TRBV5-1
cdr3_length: 14
j_call: TRBJ2-5
clone_size: many
cdr3_aa: CASSLGGGAETQYF

v_call: TRBV5-1
cdr3_length: 16
j_call: TRBJ1-6
clone_size: few
cdr3_aa: CASSLGQGNYNSPLHF

v_call: TRBV9
cdr3_length: 14
j_call: TRBJ1-5
clone_size: NA
cdr3_aa: CASSVEPSNQPQHF

v_call: TRBV12-3/TRBV12-4
cdr3_length: 12
j_call: TRBJ2-7
clone_size: NA
cdr3_aa: CASSSLTYEQYF

v_call: TRBV11-2
cdr3_length: 18
j_call: TRBJ2-3
clone_size: NA
cdr3_aa: CASSHPLAPWGSTDTQYF

v_call: TRBV5-1
cdr3_length: 13
j_call: TRBJ2-5
clone_size: few
cdr3_aa: CASSFNSQETQYF